This T cell receptor (beta chain) was captured by sequencing in a study of T cell repertoires in cytomegalovirus infection. The wider study: It was the public TCR beta signatures that indicated both CMV infection and matching HLA type.

With respect to this clonotype: The antigen remains undetermined.

This CDR3 comprises 14 residues. Germline V gene data show CDR1 as DFQATT and CDR2 as SNEGSKA (reference sequence). V lost 3 bases, J lost 4 bases, and 15 bases lay in between. Each CDR3 protein gets one entry after TCRdb re-called the reads with MiXCR. The sample shows roughly 350,000 distinct CDR3 sequences, roughly 34% of them seen only once. Study-level points and caveats: Carriage of CMV together with the relevant HLA was identifiable through cumulative public TCR beta family frequency. CMV-specific TCR beta clonotypes restricted by HLA-C were the ones dominating the ex vivo response.

The sequence was obtained from a human donor in good health (CMV status not recorded). Some clones in this sample may be carry-over from other donors' samples. The material sequenced was cultured PBMCs, taken from culture after CMV antigen stimulation. This sequence joins TRBV20-1 and TRBJ1-1, with TRBD1 as a possible D gene (6 bases). CDR3 nucleotides: TGCAGTGCTAGTAGAGGGGGGGGGAGCACTGAAGCTTTCTTT. Translation: CSASRGGGSTEAFF.